The present T cell receptor beta chain was sequenced within a study of cytomegalovirus exposure and HLA in healthy donors. Findings and limits, study-wide: According to the study, 150 to 200 TCR beta chains were cytomegalovirus-associated. A classifier reportedly called cytomegalovirus status with high sensitivity and specificity. In vitro, a few CMV-associated chains proved specific for CMV antigens.

With respect to this clone: Its antigen is undetermined.

CDR3 length: 14 residues. Germline CDR1 SGHRS, CDR2 YFSETQ. Trimming pared 2 bases from V and 4 bases from J, leaving 9 bases between. The table came from immunoSEQ multiplex PCR; TCRdb's copy has only in-frame clones and leaves some out. The repertoire holds roughly 150,000 clones, with 70% to 90% as singletons. This chain connects TRBV5-1 to TRBJ2-2; tentatively, D is TRBD2 (5 bases). Sequenced material: PBMCs. The receptor was isolated from a man aged 18 to 35 in good health and CMV-seronegative. CDR3 in amino acids: CASSFRLLTGELFF. The DNA for the CDR3 is TGCGCCAGCAGCTTCCGACTACTCACCGGGGAGCTGTTTTTT.